Listed below are T cell receptor beta chains from one sample, sequenced in a study of T cell responses to AZD1222 COVID-19 vaccine. Repertoires were generated with immunoSEQ multiplex PCR, while TCRdb's copy carries only in-frame clones and drops some. The table has about 84,000 clones, around 90% seen once. The sample was peripheral blood, taken 28 days after the second AZD1222 dose. These receptors were obtained from an adult who received the AZD1222 COVID-19 vaccine. CDR3s include the opening cysteine and the closing phenylalanine or tryptophan. The D gene is left open where the match is weak. A row's size may be missing; if present it is once, few, many or a size class.

V,D,J,size,DNA,CDR3
TRBV7-2,.,TRBJ2-5,.,TGTGCCAGCAGCTTAAGGTATAAAGAGACCCAGTACTTC,CASSLRYKETQYF
TRBV18,TRBD1,TRBJ2-7,.,TGTGCCAGCTCACCTACAGGGGTGGGAGAGCAGTACTTC,CASSPTGVGEQYF
TRBV7-8,.,TRBJ2-7,.,TGTGCCAGCAGCGTAGGTTTTGACGAGCAGTACTTC,CASSVGFDEQYF
TRBV7-6,.,TRBJ1-4,.,TGTGCCAGCAGCTTAGGGACGGCCAGGACTAATGAAAAACTGTTTTTT,CASSLGTARTNEKLFF
TRBV18,TRBD1,TRBJ2-7,once,TGTGCCAGCTCACCATTTACAGGGGAGAGGGAGCAGTACTTC,CASSPFTGEREQYF
TRBV4-3,.,TRBJ2-7,.,TGCGCCAGCAGCCAAGATCGCAAACTGGAGCAGTACTTC,CASSQDRKLEQYF
TRBV15,TRBD1,TRBJ1-1,.,TGTGCCACCAGCAGAGAGGACAGGGGGCCTGAAGCTTTCTTT,CATSREDRGPEAFF
TRBV2,.,TRBJ2-2,.,TGTGCCAGCAGTGAATCGGGTTCCGGGGAGCTGTTTTTT,CASSESGSGELFF
TRBV5-6,.,TRBJ1-2,.,TGTGCCAGCAGCTTGGTGACGGAACGCTACACCTTC,CASSLVTERYTF
TRBV5-1,TRBD2,TRBJ2-3,.,TGCGCCAGCAGGGATAGCGGGGGGAACGCAGATACGCAGTATTTT,CASRDSGGNADTQYF
TRBV4-2,TRBD2,TRBJ2-2,few,TGTGCCAGCAGCTACCGACTAGCGGGGGGGCCGAACGCCGGGGAGCTGTTTTTT,CASSYRLAGGPNAGELFF
TRBV5-4,TRBD1,TRBJ1-3,.,TGTGCCAGCAGCGGGGAAGGGACAGCTGGAAACACCATATATTTT,CASSGEGTAGNTIYF
TRBV6-5,TRBD2,TRBJ2-3,once,TGTGCCAGCAGTTACTTAGCTAGCGGAGATACGCAGTATTTT,CASSYLASGDTQYF
TRBV28,.,TRBJ1-2,.,TGTGCCAGCAGTTTAGTGGGTGGGTATGGCTACACCTTC,CASSLVGGYGYTF
TRBV5-1,TRBD2,TRBJ2-1,.,TGCGCCAGCAGCCCCTCCACTAGCGGGGGGGCGGGTGAGCAGTTCTTC,CASSPSTSGGAGEQFF
TRBV11-3,.,TRBJ2-5,.,TGTGCCAGCAGCTTAGGGGAGGAGACCCAGTACTTC,CASSLGEETQYF
TRBV7-2,TRBD2,TRBJ2-7,.,TGTGCCAGCAGCTTAGAGTCTAGCGGGAGCTACGAGCAGTACTTC,CASSLESSGSYEQYF
TRBV19,.,TRBJ1-5,.,TGTGCCAGTACCGATTTCCCGGATCAGCCCCAGCATTTT,CASTDFPDQPQHF